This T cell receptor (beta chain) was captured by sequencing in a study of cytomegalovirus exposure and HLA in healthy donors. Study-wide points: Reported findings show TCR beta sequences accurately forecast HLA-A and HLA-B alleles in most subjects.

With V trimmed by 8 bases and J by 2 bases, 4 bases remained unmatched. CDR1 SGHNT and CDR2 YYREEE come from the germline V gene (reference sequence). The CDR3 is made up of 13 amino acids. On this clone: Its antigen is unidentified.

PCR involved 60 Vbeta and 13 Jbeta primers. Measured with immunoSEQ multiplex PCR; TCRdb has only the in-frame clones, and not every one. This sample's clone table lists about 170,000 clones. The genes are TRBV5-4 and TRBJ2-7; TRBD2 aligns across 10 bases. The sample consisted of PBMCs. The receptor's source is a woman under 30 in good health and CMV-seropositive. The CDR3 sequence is CASGTSATYEQYF. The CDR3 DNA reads TGTGCCAGTGGGACTAGCGCCACCTACGAGCAGTACTTC.